This TCR beta chain was sequenced for a study of T cells in Graves' hyperthyroidism and ophthalmopathy (dated by TCRdb to about 2019). For the wider study: Peripheral blood was sampled at the time of initial diagnosis, prior to any treatment. A discovery cohort of about a hundred patients, about 40 with Graves' ophthalmopathy and approximately 60 with stable Graves' hyperthyroidism, was used to find distinguishing TCR V-J signatures. Prospective prediction of ophthalmopathy was tested in an independent validation cohort of approximately 19 hyperthyroidism patients and 17 patients who later progressed to ophthalmopathy. The roughly 90 discovery patients were divided at random into training and test sets in a 7:3 ratio. The study also compared thyroid tissue and blood T-cell repertoires from more than 5 Graves' hyperthyroidism patients. After blood sampling, hyperthyroidism patients were treated with methimazole at a starting dose of 30 mg daily, and ophthalmopathy patients were treated with high-dose intravenous methylprednisolone. TCR Vbeta CDR3 sequencing of 135 peripheral blood samples (43 ophthalmopathy, about 80 hyperthyroidism and some 17 progressor patients) is reported in the paper. Study-level results and caveats: In validation, the model predicted progression to ophthalmopathy a median of approximately 6.3 months before onset, with about 64% sensitivity and roughly 79% specificity. Most expanded thyroid clonotypes (frequency above 0.001) were also detected in blood, suggesting blood repertoires may reflect thyroid immune responses. In cross-validation, a model built on a 13 V-J signature told ophthalmopathy apart from stable hyperthyroidism with approximately 90% sensitivity and roughly 82% specificity, and in testing the same model reached 80%/75%. No statistical method was used to set the sample size in advance, and investigators knew the group allocation.

TCR beta CDR3 regions were amplified from RNA transcripts. For the first round of RT-PCR on the TCR CDR3, the HTBI primer set was used together with the Qiagen OneStep RT-PCR kit. Libraries were constructed in a second round of multiplex PCR, after which size selection and purification were performed. Sequencing of the libraries was done on an Illumina HiSeq2000 using paired-end 100 bp reads. As for the original processing: SOAPnuke was used to process the raw data, with reads discarded if the reads contained adapters or uncalled bases, had a mean Phred below 15, or lacked an exact constant-primer or identifier match. COPE v1.2.5 was used to merge the high-quality paired reads, and each unique nucleotide sequence was defined as a clonotype. Clonotypes were aligned to IMGT TRBV, TRBD and TRBJ reference segments using MiTCR v1.1. The analysis included only V-J combinations with a frequency above 0.0001, which together covered approximately 99% of the repertoires. A TCS score was defined as the ratio between F50 (clonal expansion) and ExV (chaos), using BLOSUM62-based TCRdist between CDR3 peptides within each V-J. Welch's t-statistics and random forest reduced around 520 V-J features to under 15, which were used in a naive Bayes classifier (R e1071). The public reads were reanalyzed by TCRdb: fastp trimming at Q25, MiXCR alignment, in-frame beta chains only. All rows with the same CDR3 protein become a single entry with the most common DNA and genes. These V and J calls are TCRdb output, not the study's own analysis. Across this sample there are 500,000 or so distinct CDR3 sequences, with around 15% seen only once. 25% to 35% of the sample lies in the top ten.

The germline V and J ends show losses of 5 bases and 3 bases respectively, and no gene match explains 8 bases of the junction. CDR3 length: 14 amino acids, cysteine to phenylalanine. Of all the DNA, just the CDR3 is kept, 42 bases in frame from base 1. The germline V gene encodes CDR1 DFQATT and CDR2 SNEGSKA (reference sequence). The sample holds a few counts of this clonotype. Its specific antigen is unknown. The sample holds no much larger clone one base away, and base qualities are not on file. Moderately to severely active disease, a Clinical Activity Score of at least 3, a NOSPECS grade of at least 4, and a duration under 3 months were present in ophthalmopathy patients. Any patient with an uncontrolled infection, another autoimmune disease, pregnancy or lactation was excluded. Diagnoses relied on clinical symptoms, serum thyroxine and TRAb, thyroid ultrasound and orbital computed tomography. PBMCs were separated from roughly 10 ml of fresh peripheral blood using Ficoll-Paque density gradient centrifugation. Trizol reagent was used to extract total RNA, and RNA quality was then checked on an Agilent 2100 Bioanalyzer.

Sequences were obtained from blood. The rearranged segments are TRBV20-1 and TRBJ2-7; 9 of the junction bases match TRBD2. This clonotype was obtained from a woman aged 25 to 39 with Graves' ophthalmopathy. DNA sequence: TGCAGTGCTGCCAGCGGGAGGCCCCTCTACGAGCAGTACTTC. This codes for CSAASGRPLYEQYF.